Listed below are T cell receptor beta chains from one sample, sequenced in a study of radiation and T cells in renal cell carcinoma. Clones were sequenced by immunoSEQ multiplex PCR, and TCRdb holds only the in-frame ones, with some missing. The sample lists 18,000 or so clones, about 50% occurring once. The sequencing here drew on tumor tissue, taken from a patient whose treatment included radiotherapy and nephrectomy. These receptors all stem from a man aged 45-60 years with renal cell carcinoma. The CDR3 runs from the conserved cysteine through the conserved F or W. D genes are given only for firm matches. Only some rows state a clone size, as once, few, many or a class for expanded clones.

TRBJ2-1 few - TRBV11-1 CASSLGGVLFF TGTGCCAGCAGCTTAGGCGGGGTGCTGTTCTTC
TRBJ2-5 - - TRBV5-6 CASSTRGATVQETQYF TGTGCCAGCAGTACCAGGGGAGCGACAGTGCAAGAGACCCAGTACTTC
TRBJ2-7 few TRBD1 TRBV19 CARVVQGKHEQYF TGTGCCAGAGTCGTACAGGGGAAGCACGAGCAGTACTTC
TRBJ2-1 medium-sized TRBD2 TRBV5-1 CASSRSGAGGGSYNEQFF TGCGCCAGCAGCCGATCGGGAGCGGGAGGAGGCTCCTACAATGAGCAGTTCTTC
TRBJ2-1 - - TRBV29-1 CSVEDLNSYNEQFF TGCAGCGTTGAAGATCTTAACAGTTACAATGAGCAGTTCTTC
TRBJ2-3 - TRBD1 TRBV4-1 CASSFGSTGEDTQYF TGCGCCAGCAGCTTCGGGTCAACAGGGGAAGATACGCAGTATTTT
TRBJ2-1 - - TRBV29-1 CSVDDWGGDEQFF TGCAGCGTTGATGATTGGGGAGGTGATGAGCAGTTCTTC
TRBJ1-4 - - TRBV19 CASSPSTNEKLFF TGTGCCAGTAGTCCGTCAACTAATGAAAAACTGTTTTTT
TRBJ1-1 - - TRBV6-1 CASRLQDYTEAFF TGTGCCAGCAGACTCCAAGATTACACTGAAGCTTTCTTT
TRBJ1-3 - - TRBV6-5 CASSARGGTIYF TGTGCCAGCAGTGCTCGCGGTGGCACCATATATTTT
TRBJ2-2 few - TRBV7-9 CASRPAGAGELFF TGTGCCAGCAGACCAGCAGGGGCCGGGGAGCTGTTTTTT
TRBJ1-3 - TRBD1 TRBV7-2 CASSLTATGTGNTIYF TGTGCCAGCAGCTTAACCGCGACAGGGACTGGAAACACCATATATTTT
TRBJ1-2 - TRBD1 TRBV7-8 CASSAGTGVFYGYTF TGTGCCAGCAGTGCCGGGACAGGAGTGTTCTATGGCTACACCTTC
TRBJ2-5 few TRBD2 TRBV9 CASSPLAGGETQYF TGTGCCAGCTCCCCCTTAGCGGGAGGAGAGACCCAGTACTTC
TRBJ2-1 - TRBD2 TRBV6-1 CASSAGTSGSRTYNEQFF TGTGCCAGCAGTGCCGGGACTAGCGGGAGTAGGACCTACAATGAGCAGTTCTTC
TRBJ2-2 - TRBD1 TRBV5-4 CASSLGGQVDTGELFF TGTGCCAGCAGCTTGGGGGGACAGGTTGACACCGGGGAGCTGTTTTTT
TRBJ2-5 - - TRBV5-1 CASRDSGQETQYF TGCGCCAGCAGGGACAGCGGACAAGAGACCCAGTACTTC
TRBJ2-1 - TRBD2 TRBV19 CASSPRLAGDYSSEQFF TGTGCCAGTAGCCCCAGACTAGCGGGGGATTATAGTAGTGAGCAGTTCTTC
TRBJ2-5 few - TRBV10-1 CASSESEGSGQETQYF TGCGCCAGCAGTGAGTCGGAGGGGTCGGGGCAAGAGACCCAGTACTTC
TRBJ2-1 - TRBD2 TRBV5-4 CATSSGKYNEQFF TGTGCCACCTCTAGCGGCAAGTACAATGAGCAGTTCTTC
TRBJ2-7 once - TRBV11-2 CASSRTEKGYEQYF TGTGCCAGCAGCCGTACCGAGAAGGGCTACGAGCAGTACTTC
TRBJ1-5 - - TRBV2 CASSELWLQPQHF TGTGCCAGCAGTGAATTGTGGTTACAGCCCCAGCATTTT
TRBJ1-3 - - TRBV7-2 CASSLAGWDAFSGNTIYF TGTGCCAGCAGCTTGGCGGGTTGGGACGCCTTCTCTGGAAACACCATATATTTT
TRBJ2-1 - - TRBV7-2 CASSLAGGHKEQFF TGTGCCAGCAGCTTAGCGGGGGGCCATAAGGAGCAGTTCTTC
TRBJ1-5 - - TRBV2 CASNTGDQPQHF TGTGCCAGCAATACGGGAGATCAGCCCCAGCATTTT
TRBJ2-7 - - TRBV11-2 CASSFPGQTWEQYF TGTGCCAGCAGCTTCCCAGGACAGACTTGGGAGCAGTACTTC
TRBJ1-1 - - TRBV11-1 CASSLIENTEAFF TGTGCCAGCAGCTTAATAGAGAACACTGAAGCTTTCTTT
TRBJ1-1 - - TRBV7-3 CASSTAGGTEAFF TGTGCCAGCAGCACTGCCGGGGGCACTGAAGCTTTCTTT
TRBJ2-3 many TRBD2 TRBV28 CASSYLSGTDTQYF TGTGCCAGCAGTTATCTTAGCGGGACAGATACGCAGTATTTT
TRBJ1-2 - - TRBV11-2 CASSLATGHYGYTF TGTGCCAGCAGCTTAGCCACAGGGCACTATGGCTACACCTTC
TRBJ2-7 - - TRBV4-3 CASSQDQGAEQYF TGCGCCAGCAGCCAAGATCAAGGGGCCGAGCAGTACTTC